The present TCR beta chain was sequenced within a study of cytomegalovirus exposure and HLA in healthy donors. In the PCR, 60 Vbeta and 13 Jbeta primers were used. Sequenced by immunoSEQ multiplex PCR; TCRdb stores in-frame clones only, minus some. The sample has about 130,000 clones, roughly 88% seen once; the top ten hold approximately 3%. This CDR3 contains 12 residues. CDR1 is SNHLY and CDR2 is FYNNEI in the germline V gene. V shed 8 bases and J shed 4 bases, with 12 bases lying between them. Material: PBMCs. This clonotype was sampled from a woman younger than 30 in good health and CMV-seropositive. J is TRBJ2-7 and V is TRBV2; tentatively, D is TRBD2 (5 bases). The DNA of the CDR3 is TGTGCCAGCCGGCCGGGATCTTACGAGCAGTACTTC. Translation: CASRPGSYEQYF. Together with reference TRBV2 and TRBJ2-7, the CDR3 gives the full variable domain: EPEVTQTPSHQVTQMGQEVILRCVPISNHLYFYWYRQILGQKVEFLVSFYNNEISEKSEIFDDQFSVERPDGSNFTLKIRSTKLEDSAMYFCASRPGSYEQYFGPGTRLTVT.